This T cell receptor (beta chain) derives from a study of cytomegalovirus exposure and HLA in healthy donors. General study points: In a later analysis, TCR beta V- and J-gene trimming was associated with a missense DCLRE1C variant. Upon later analysis, TCR association rates were observed to vary by HLA locus, being highest for DRB1 and lowest for HLA-C.

The V gene's germline CDR1 is SGHDT and CDR2 YYEEEE. There are 14 residues in the CDR3. V lost 5 bases to trimming and J lost 3 bases; unmatched junction nucleotides: 6. Note on this clone: Its target is not known.

The primer mix had 60 Vbeta and 13 Jbeta primers. This table comes from immunoSEQ multiplex PCR, and its TCRdb copy is limited to in-frame clones, with some not included. The sample has hundreds of thousands of clones, around 80% seen once. The TCR comes from a man between 35 and 55 years old in good health and CMV-seropositive. Input material: PBMCs. V is TRBV5-6 and J is TRBJ2-7, with 9 bases lining up with TRBD1. The CDR3 nucleotides read TGTGCCAGCAGGAGAGGGGACAGGGTCTACGAGCAGTACGTC. This encodes CASRRGDRVYEQYV.